Listed here are 14 T cell receptor beta chains from one sample, sequenced in a study of blood T cells in healthy people across ages. Together with a sample-barcoded 5' primer, a J-beta primer mix was included in a second PCR lasting about 7 to 11 cycles. TCRdb used MiXCR to reprocess the 5' RACE reads, holding one entry per CDR3 protein. The sample has about 930,000 distinct CDR3 sequences; roughly 29% are singletons. The sample also formed part of further work on T cells of mothers and their children.

Sequencing was carried out using blood. The receptors shown here come from a woman in her thirties or forties in good health.

In regard to this clonotype: A junction end diverges from the germline sequence, so it may reflect a read error. The rearrangement joins TRBV5-5 to TRBJ1-4; D remains ambiguous. The CDR3 contains 15 residues. Germline CDR1 and CDR2: SGHKS and YYEKEE (reference sequence). The CDR3 loop reads CASSRSGNGREKLFF. Written as DNA, the CDR3 is TGTGCCAGCAGCCGATCCGGGAACGGAAGGGAAAAGCTGTTTTTT.

With regard to this clonotype: A read error may be the cause here, since a much bigger clone is one base away. The J gene is TRBJ2-1, the V gene TRBV7-8; the D is unclear. Per the germline V gene, CDR1 is SGHVS and CDR2 is FQNEAQ. The germline V and J ends were trimmed by 1 base and 8 bases, with 15 bases remaining between them. This CDR3 has 15 residues. The CDR3 loop is CASSLVGVLYDEQFF. The CDR3 coding sequence is TGTGCCAGCAGCTTAGTTGGGGTTTTGTACGATGAGCAGTTCTTC.

In its sample, this clonotype was seen a few times. The chain joins TRBV27 to TRBJ2-7; 10 bases agree with TRBD1. The germline V gene encodes CDR1 MNHEY and CDR2 SMNVEV (reference sequence). The CDR3 is made up of 16 amino acids. J was trimmed by 3 bases and V by 0 bases; bases with no gene match: 5. In nucleotides, the CDR3 is TGTGCCAGCAGTTTATCTTTGGGGACAGGGGACTACGAGCAGTACTTC. This codes for CASSLSLGTGDYEQYF.

The genes are TRBV5-1 and TRBJ1-1; D gene uncertain. This CDR3 comprises 14 residues. The germline V gene encodes CDR1 SGHRS and CDR2 YFSETQ. The V end lost 1 base, the J end lost 1 base, and 8 bases lay between the germline ends. The CDR3 protein is CASSLWSENTEAFF. The CDR3, as DNA: TGCGCCAGCAGCTTGTGGTCCGAGAACACTGAAGCTTTCTTT.

The chain combines TRBV7-2 with TRBJ1-2; D possibly corresponds to TRBD1 (5 bases). The CDR3 covers 15 residues. The germline V and J ends were trimmed by 1 base and 3 bases, with 12 bases remaining between them. Germline V CDR1 and CDR2: SGHTA, FQGNSA. The CDR3 sequence: CASSLEAGLDYGYTF. CDR3 DNA sequence: TGTGCCAGCAGCTTAGAGGCAGGGCTAGACTATGGCTACACCTTC.

With respect to this clonotype: Relative to the germline gene, one junction end is altered; a read error may explain this. The gene calls are TRBV4-3 and TRBJ1-1, with TRBD1 as a possible D gene (5 bases). The CDR3 covers 14 residues. Germline lookup yields CDR1 LGHNA and CDR2 YSLEER. The CDR3 coding sequence is TGCGCCAGCAACCAAGCCGGGGGGAAAACTGAAGCTTTCTTT. Translated: CASNQAGGKTEAFF.

The chain links TRBV20-1 to TRBJ2-2; the D gene could be TRBD1 or TRBD2 (5 bases each). The CDR3 extends over 15 amino acids. V was trimmed by 3 bases and J by 1 base, leaving 12 bases between them. In germline, CDR1 is DFQATT, CDR2 SNEGSKA (reference sequence). CDR3 loop: CSASTGTVNTGELFF. The DNA of the CDR3 is TGCAGTGCTAGTACTGGGACGGTGAACACCGGGGAGCTGTTTTTT.

This sequence joins TRBV18 and TRBJ2-1, with 10 bases aligning to TRBD2. Germline V CDR1 and CDR2: KGHSH, LQKENI. CDR3 length: 15 amino acids. Trimming took 2 bases from V and 5 from J; bases not matched to a gene: 3. The CDR3 region is CASSPEAGGDNEQFF. CDR3 coding DNA: TGTGCCAGCTCACCAGAAGCGGGGGGGGACAATGAGCAGTTCTTC.

This sequence joins TRBV5-1 and TRBJ1-2; 8 bases map to TRBD1. Germline lookup yields CDR1 SGHRS and CDR2 YFSETQ. The CDR3 has 16 amino acids. V was clipped by 4 bases and J by 4 bases; unmatched bases: 12. The CDR3 nucleotides read TGCGCCAGCAGCCGTGGACAGGGAGGGGACCCCTATGGCTACACCTTC. Encoded protein: CASSRGQGGDPYGYTF.

At least ten counts were recorded for this clonotype. The chain carries TRBV28 and TRBJ1-1; D not certain. There are 11 residues in the CDR3. V was shortened by 6 bases and J by 6 bases, with 8 bases between the two germline ends. Germline CDR1 MDHEN, CDR2 SYDVKM. DNA for the CDR3: TGTGCCAGCAGCAGTCACTCTGAAGCTTTCTTT. The encoded protein is CASSSHSEAFF.

This chain connects TRBV6-5 to TRBJ2-1, with D unresolved. Germline CDR1 is MNHEY and CDR2 is SVGAGI. V lost 4 bases to trimming and J lost 9 bases, with 19 bases between them. CDR3 length equals 15 residues. CDR3 coding DNA: TGTGCCAGCAGTTCCCAGAGTCTCCTTACGGGTGAGCAGTTCTTC. It codes for CASSSQSLLTGEQFF.

V gene TRBV5-1 combines with J gene TRBJ2-1; 12 bases match TRBD2. The germline CDR1 and CDR2 sequences are SGHRS and YFSETQ. This CDR3 contains 16 residues. The trim removed 4 bases at V and 9 bases at J, leaving 11 bases unmatched. CDR3 residues: CASSVLAGGLIGEQFF. The CDR3 DNA reads TGCGCCAGCAGCGTTCTAGCGGGGGGGCTGATAGGTGAGCAGTTCTTC.

The chain recombines TRBV20-1 with TRBJ2-5; D may be TRBD1 (6 bases). Germline CDR1 is DFQATT and CDR2 is SNEGSKA (reference sequence). The ends were cut back, 6 bases at V and 3 bases at J, with 14 bases in the middle. This CDR3 comprises 13 residues. CDR3 in amino acids: CSAASGGEETQYF. CDR3 nucleotides: TGCAGTGCAGCCAGTGGGGGCGAAGAGACCCAGTACTTC.

This chain joins TRBV20-1 and TRBJ1-5; D remains ambiguous. The length of the CDR3 is 12 residues. Trimming took off 6 bases at V and 7 bases at J, with 13 bases between the two ends. Germline V lookup: CDR1 DFQATT, CDR2 SNEGSKA (reference sequence). In DNA form, the CDR3 reads TGCAGTGCCCCGACCCTGGGGCAGCCCCAGCATTTT. It yields the protein CSAPTLGQPQHF.